The clone carrying this T cell receptor beta chain is large within its sample. Its specificity is not known. This table comes from immunoSEQ multiplex PCR, and its TCRdb copy is limited to in-frame clones, with some not included. The repertoire holds fewer than 6,000 clones, with around 62% as singletons. The source of the sample is a study of OX40 agonist ivuxolimab in advanced cancers. Across the whole study: Recorded diagnoses for dose-escalation patients were hepatocellular carcinoma, melanoma, renal cell or head and neck cancer.

Germline V CDR1 and CDR2: SGDLS, YYNGEE. Trimming removed 0 bases at V and 0 bases at J, with 11 bases between. The CDR3 totals 16 residues. Sampled blood was obtained at baseline, cycle 4 day 1, and cycle 7 day 1. Study-wide findings and caveats: Among T cells, CD8+ cells averaged more expanded clones than CD4+ cells.

The rearrangement links TRBV9 to TRBJ2-3; D is possibly TRBD2 (7 bases). Sample: CD4+ or CD8+ T cells sorted from blood, taken in a trial of the OX40 agonist ivuxolimab. The TCR sequence derives from an adult with an advanced solid tumor such as melanoma, head and neck, liver or kidney cancer. The DNA of the CDR3 is TGTGCCAGCAGCGTAGCTTGGGGGGGCAGCACAGATACGCAGTATTTT. The encoded protein is CASSVAWGGSTDTQYF. Full variable domain (remainder filled in from reference TRBV9 and TRBJ2-3): DSGVTQTPKHLITATGQRVTLRCSPRSGDLSVYWYQQSLDQGLQFLIQYYNGEERAKGNILERFSAQQFPDLHSELNLSSLELGDSALYFCASSVAWGGSTDTQYFGPGTRLTVL.